A single sample gave rise to the 22 T cell receptor beta chains below, sequenced in a study of blood T cell repertoires in COVID-19. The method was immunoSEQ multiplex PCR; TCRdb's version includes in-frame clones alone and lacks a portion of them. The sample holds about 220,000 clones, approximately 83% seen once. The sequenced sample was PBMCs or T cells enriched from blood (not recorded which). The receptors derive from a woman aged 60-75 years who had recovered from COVID-19.

A remark on this clone: At one boundary the junction diverges from the germline segment, which might be a read error. V and J are TRBV19 and TRBJ2-2; 9 bases are shared with TRBD2. The germline V gene has CDR1 LNHDA and CDR2 SQIVND (reference sequence). The CDR3 is 20 residues long. In nucleotides, the CDR3 is TGTGCCACTAGTAGATTCGGGGTGGGCCAGTGGCTAGCGGGAACCGGGGAGCTGTTTTTT. It specifies CATSRFGVGQWLAGTGELFF. The full variable domain, rest sourced from reference TRBV19 and TRBJ2-2, is DGGITQSPKYLFRKEGQNVTLSCEQNLNHDAMYWYRQDPGQGLRLIYYSQIVNDFQKGDIAEGYSVSREKKESFPLTVTSAQKNPTAFYLCATSRFGVGQWLAGTGELFFGEGSRLTVL.

The rearrangement links TRBV2 to TRBJ1-5, with D maybe TRBD1 (6 bases). Trimming took 6 bases from V and 0 from J, leaving 12 bases between them. From germline, CDR1 is SNHLY and CDR2 FYNNEI. The CDR3 length is 15 residues. The CDR3 sequence: CASSRDTYSNQPQHF. The CDR3 DNA reads as TGTGCCAGCAGCAGGGACACATATAGCAATCAGCCCCAGCATTTT.

This clone was seen a handful of times. V is TRBV2 and J is TRBJ2-5; the D gene is possibly TRBD2 (7 bases). The CDR3 runs to 12 residues. Trimming shortened V by 8 bases and J by 4 bases, and 11 bases separated the two germline ends. The germline CDR1 and CDR2 sequences are SNHLY and FYNNEI. CDR3 nucleotides: TGTGCCAGCTGGGGGGGGCGAGAGACCCAGTACTTC. Protein: CASWGGRETQYF. The full variable domain, its missing parts supplied by reference TRBV2 and TRBJ2-5, is EPEVTQTPSHQVTQMGQEVILRCVPISNHLYFYWYRQILGQKVEFLVSFYNNEISEKSEIFDDQFSVERPDGSNFTLKIRSTKLEDSAMYFCASWGGRETQYFGPGTRLLVL.

V is TRBV7-3 and J is TRBJ2-3; D is ambiguous. This CDR3 contains 14 residues. CDR1 and CDR2 (germline): SGHTA, FQGTGA. V lost 5 bases, J lost 2 bases, and 11 bases lay in between. CDR3 in amino acids: CASSVGSFTDTQYF. The CDR3 DNA sequence: TGTGCCAGCAGCGTCGGGTCTTTCACAGATACGCAGTATTTT. Looking up the rest from reference TRBV7-3 and TRBJ2-3 gives the full variable domain: GAGVSQTPSNKVTEKGKYVELRCDPISGHTALYWYRQSLGQGPEFLIYFQGTGAADDSGLPNDRFFAVRPEGSVSTLKIQRTERGDSAVYLCASSVGSFTDTQYFGPGTRLTVL.

The V gene is TRBV7-2, the J gene TRBJ1-2, with TRBD1 identical over 7 bases. CDR1 is SGHTA, CDR2 FQGNSA, per germline. Unmatched junction bases numbered 8, after V lost 1 base and J lost 3 bases. This CDR3 contains 16 residues. The CDR3 is CASSLVVPGGDYGYTF. In DNA, the CDR3 is TGTGCCAGCAGCTTAGTAGTTCCAGGGGGTGACTATGGCTACACCTTC.

V gene TRBV5-1 combines with J gene TRBJ2-7; 8 bases match TRBD2. V lost 6 bases to trimming and J lost 5 bases; unmatched junction nucleotides: 13. The germline CDR1 and CDR2 sequences are SGHRS and YFSETQ. The CDR3 spans 15 residues. CDR3 residues: CASTRTAGVVDEQYF. The CDR3 DNA reads as TGCGCCAGCACCCGTACAGCGGGAGTAGTCGACGAGCAGTACTTC.

The gene calls are TRBV6-2 or TRBV6-3 and TRBJ2-1; no definite D call. The V gene's germline CDR1 is MNHEY and CDR2 SVGEGT. This CDR3 spans 13 amino acids. Trimming cost V 4 bases and J 4 bases, with 8 bases left between them. CDR3 amino acids: CASSSLLYNEQFF. CDR3 DNA sequence: TGTGCCAGCAGTTCCCTGCTATACAATGAGCAGTTCTTC.

This chain connects TRBV5-1 to TRBJ2-5; D is perhaps TRBD2 (5 bases). Germline CDR1 and CDR2: SGHRS and YFSETQ. CDR3 length equals 14 residues. V was shortened by 5 bases and J by 5 bases, with 16 bases between the two germline ends. The CDR3 DNA sequence: TGCGCCAGCAGGCTGGGTCTTGGGGAGGAGACCCAGTACTTC. It specifies CASRLGLGEETQYF.

This clone was counted a single time. V is TRBV5-4 and J is TRBJ1-2; 9 bases fit TRBD1. Germline CDR1 reads SGHNT; CDR2 reads YYREEE (reference sequence). There are 13 residues in the CDR3. J lost 8 bases, V lost 3 bases, and 5 bases had no gene match. DNA of the CDR3: TGTGCCAGCAGCTGGACAGGGGCCGGGGGCTACACCTTC. Translation: CASSWTGAGGYTF.

The gene calls are TRBV5-8 and TRBJ1-4, with 7 bases identical to TRBD1. The CDR3 covers 15 residues. Germline loops: CDR1 SGHTS, CDR2 YDEGEE. Trimming cost V 1 base and J 4 bases; bases outside gene matches: 4. CDR3 residues: CASSLQGGFNEKLFF. CDR3 DNA sequence: TGTGCCAGCAGCTTGCAGGGGGGATTTAATGAAAAACTGTTTTTT.

DNA for the CDR3: TGTGCCAGCGGTCGGACTGAAGCTTTCTTT. Its protein product is CASGRTEAFF. The chain has TRBV12-3 or TRBV12-4 and TRBJ1-1, with no clear D. This CDR3 has 10 amino acids. Trimming removed 8 bases at V and 5 bases at J, with 6 bases between.

This clone was seen only once. The chain recombines TRBV9 with TRBJ1-5; D uncertain. CDR3 size: 15 residues. With 0 bases removed from V and 2 bases from J, the gap between germline ends came to 9 bases. Germline assignment: CDR1 SGDLS and CDR2 YYNGEE. The CDR3 reads CASSVGGNGNQPQHF. The CDR3 DNA reads TGTGCCAGCAGCGTAGGAGGGAACGGCAATCAGCCCCAGCATTTT.

The chain joins TRBV27 to TRBJ2-7; D might be TRBD2 (7 bases). V was clipped by 6 bases and J by 5 bases, with 20 bases between them. The CDR3 extends over 15 amino acids. Germline-derived CDR1 and CDR2 are MNHEY and SMNVEV (reference sequence). The CDR3 coding sequence is TGTGCCAGCAGCCCCCCGAGGGGGGGCGGGGACGAGCAGTACTTC. It translates to CASSPPRGGGDEQYF.

This clone was seen at least ten times. The genes are TRBV12-5 and TRBJ2-2, with 8 positions matching TRBD1. V was clipped by 8 bases and J by 5 bases; unmatched bases: 7. CDR1 LGHNT and CDR2 FRNRAP come from the germline V gene. This CDR3 comprises 14 residues. The CDR3 sequence is CASTPGGWTGELFF. Written as DNA, the CDR3 is TGTGCTAGTACCCCAGGGGGCTGGACCGGGGAGCTGTTTTTT.

The chain recombines TRBV7-9 with TRBJ2-3, with 9 bases fitting TRBD1. Germline trimming cut 1 base from V and 7 bases from J; bases unmatched to any gene: 9. The germline V gene encodes CDR1 SEHNR and CDR2 FQNEAQ (reference sequence). The CDR3 has 16 amino acids. The DNA of the CDR3 is TGTGCCAGCAGCTTAGACCCAGGACAGGGGCGAAATACGCAGTATTTT. This translates into CASSLDPGQGRNTQYF.

This chain's CDR3 is CATSRDRVSGTEAFF. In DNA, the CDR3 is TGTGCCACCAGCAGAGACAGGGTGAGTGGCACTGAAGCTTTCTTT. This chain joins TRBV15 and TRBJ1-1; tentatively, D is TRBD1 (5 bases). CDR3 length equals 15 residues. Germline CDR1 and CDR2: LNHNV and YYDKDF (reference sequence). The V end lost 0 bases, the J end lost 4 bases, and 12 bases lay between the germline ends.

The V and J genes are TRBV10-3 and TRBJ1-2; 8 positions agree with TRBD1. Trimming took 11 bases from V and 2 from J; bases not matched to a gene: 10. CDR1 ENHRY and CDR2 SYGVKD come from the germline V gene. CDR3 size: 14 residues. In DNA, the CDR3 is TGTGCCCTCCCATTTAGGACAGGGAACTATGGCTACACCTTC. This encodes CALPFRTGNYGYTF.

This clone was detected a few times. CDR3 nucleotide sequence: TGTGCCAGTAGTGACAAATATAATTCACCCCTCCACTTT. Translation: CASSDKYNSPLHF. This chain connects TRBV19 to TRBJ1-6; no firm D call. The CDR3 is 13 residues long. V was shortened by 5 bases and J by 4 bases, with 6 bases between the two germline ends. CDR1 and CDR2 from the germline V gene are LNHDA and SQIVND (reference sequence).

This chain uses TRBV29-1 with TRBJ1-2, with 7 bases aligning to TRBD1. Germline CDR1 SQVTM, CDR2 ANQGSEA. The CDR3 has 15 residues. J gave up 9 bases and V 1 base, and 14 bases lay outside the gene matches. As DNA, the CDR3 is TGCAGCGTTGAAGGTTGGGGTACAGGGGAAGGAAGCTACACCTTC. Amino acid sequence: CSVEGWGTGEGSYTF.

This chain joins TRBV20-1 and TRBJ2-7; no firm D call. There are 14 residues in the CDR3. CDR1 DFQATT and CDR2 SNEGSKA come from the germline V gene (reference sequence). V lost 3 bases and J 2 bases, leaving 14 bases between the germline ends. CDR3 region: CSASSQRRPYEQYF. The CDR3 bases are TGCAGTGCTAGTAGCCAGCGTCGCCCCTACGAGCAGTACTTC.

The chain combines TRBV25-1 with TRBJ1-1, with a weak D call TRBD1 (6 bases). The germline CDR1 and CDR2 sequences are MGHDK and SYGVNS. V gave up 5 bases and J gave up 1 base, with 8 bases separating them. CDR3 length: 13 amino acids. The CDR3 here is CASSLGQNTEAFF. CDR3 nucleotides: TGTGCCAGCAGTTTGGGACAGAACACTGAAGCTTTCTTT.

This clone was detected only once. The rearrangement uses TRBV19 and TRBJ1-2, with D possibly being TRBD1 (5 bases). The germline gives CDR1 LNHDA, CDR2 SQIVND (reference sequence). V was shortened by 4 bases and J by 4 bases, with 16 bases between the two germline ends. The CDR3 covers 15 residues. The CDR3 reads CASSTLTQGSYGYTF. The CDR3 coding sequence is TGTGCCAGTAGTACCCTCACGCAGGGAAGCTATGGCTACACCTTC.